This entry is about one T cell receptor beta chain. This sample is part of a study of blood T cell repertoires in COVID-19. Study as a whole: Samples of COVID-19 (acute and convalescent) were obtained from the United States, Italy and Spain. PBMCs, B-cell-depleted T cells, or T cells were the source of the cDNA or gDNA that made up the material.

The CDR3 covers 12 residues. Trimming pared 1 base from V and 7 bases from J, leaving 6 bases between. Source study methods: Reference gene primer amplification yielded estimated nucleated cell counts. TCRdb's copy holds only in-frame clones and misses some; the assay was immunoSEQ multiplex PCR. V and J calls and clone size are those listed in that table; D and trimming were worked out from the DNA. The sample shows around 260,000 clones, over 75% of them seen only once. The chain has TRBV12-3 or TRBV12-4 and TRBJ2-3, with D unresolved. The sequencing sample was made of peripheral blood. The receptor comes from a human donor in a cohort sampled during active COVID-19. The CDR3 region is CASSLGQNTQYF. The CDR3 DNA reads as TGTGCCAGCAGTTTAGGGCAAAATACGCAGTATTTT.